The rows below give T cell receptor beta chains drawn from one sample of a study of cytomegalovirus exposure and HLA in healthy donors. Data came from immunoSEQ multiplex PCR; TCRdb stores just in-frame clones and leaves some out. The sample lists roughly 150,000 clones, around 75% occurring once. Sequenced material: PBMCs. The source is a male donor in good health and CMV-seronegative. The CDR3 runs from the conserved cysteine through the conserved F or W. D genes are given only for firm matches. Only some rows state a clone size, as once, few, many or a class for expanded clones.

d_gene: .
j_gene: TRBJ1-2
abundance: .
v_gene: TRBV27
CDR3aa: CASSYREDYGYTF
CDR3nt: TGTGCCAGCAGTTACAGGGAAGACTATGGCTACACCTTC

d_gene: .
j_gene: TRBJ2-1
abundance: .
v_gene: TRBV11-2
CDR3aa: CASSLVPYNEQFF
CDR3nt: TGTGCCAGCAGCTTAGTCCCATACAATGAGCAGTTCTTC

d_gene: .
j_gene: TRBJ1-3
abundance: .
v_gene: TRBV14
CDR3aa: CASSLQVFSGNTIYF
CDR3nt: TGTGCCAGCAGCTTACAGGTATTCTCTGGAAACACCATATATTTT

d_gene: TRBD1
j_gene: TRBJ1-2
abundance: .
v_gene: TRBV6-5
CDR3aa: CASSYPSTGGWGYTF
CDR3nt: TGTGCCAGCAGTTACCCCTCTACAGGGGGCTGGGGCTACACCTTC

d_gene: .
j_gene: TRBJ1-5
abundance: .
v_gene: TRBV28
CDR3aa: CASTASPGIGANQPQHF
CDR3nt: TGTGCCAGCACCGCTTCGCCAGGGATTGGGGCCAATCAGCCCCAGCATTTT

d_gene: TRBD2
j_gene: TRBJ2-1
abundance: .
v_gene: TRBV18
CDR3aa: CASSPGLAEPLSYNEQFF
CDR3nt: TGTGCCAGCTCACCAGGGCTAGCGGAACCACTCTCCTACAATGAGCAGTTCTTC

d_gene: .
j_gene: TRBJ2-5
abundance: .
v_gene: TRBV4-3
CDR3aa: CASSQVWGGETQYF
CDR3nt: TGCGCCAGCAGCCAAGTCTGGGGCGGTGAGACCCAGTACTTC

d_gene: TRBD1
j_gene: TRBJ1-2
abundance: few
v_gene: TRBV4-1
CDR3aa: CASSQEAGQGIYGYTF
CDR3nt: TGCGCCAGCAGCCAAGAGGCGGGACAGGGGATCTATGGCTACACCTTC

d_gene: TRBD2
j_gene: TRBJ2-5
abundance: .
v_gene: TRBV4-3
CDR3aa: CASSPGALAGEETQYF
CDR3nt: TGCGCCAGCAGCCCAGGGGCACTAGCGGGAGAAGAGACCCAGTACTTC

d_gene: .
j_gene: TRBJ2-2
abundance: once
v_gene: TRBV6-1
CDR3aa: CASSVSHQPVTGELFF
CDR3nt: TGTGCCAGCAGTGTGAGCCATCAACCCGTCACCGGGGAGCTGTTTTTT

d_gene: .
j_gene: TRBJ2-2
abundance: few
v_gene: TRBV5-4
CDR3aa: CASSLGSGGHTGELFF
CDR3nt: TGTGCCAGCAGCTTGGGTTCCGGGGGGCACACCGGGGAGCTGTTTTTT

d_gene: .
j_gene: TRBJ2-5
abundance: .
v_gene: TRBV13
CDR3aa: CASSLAGLLETQYF
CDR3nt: TGTGCCAGCAGCTTAGCGGGATTGTTAGAGACCCAGTACTTC

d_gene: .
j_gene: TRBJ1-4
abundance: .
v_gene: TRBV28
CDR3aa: CASETGGVRDEKLFF
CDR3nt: TGTGCCAGCGAGACAGGTGGGGTGAGGGATGAAAAACTGTTTTTT

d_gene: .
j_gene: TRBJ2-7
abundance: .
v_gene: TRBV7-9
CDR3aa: CSSNQEAREQYF
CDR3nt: TGTTCCAGCAACCAAGAGGCGCGAGAGCAGTACTTC

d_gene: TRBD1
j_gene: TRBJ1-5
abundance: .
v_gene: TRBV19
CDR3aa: CASNADRVGQPQHF
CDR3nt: TGTGCCAGTAACGCAGACAGGGTGGGACAGCCCCAGCATTTT

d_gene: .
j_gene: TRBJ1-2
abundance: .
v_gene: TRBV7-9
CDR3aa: CASSFPDRPNYGYTF
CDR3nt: TGTGCCAGCAGTTTCCCCGACAGACCCAACTATGGCTACACCTTC

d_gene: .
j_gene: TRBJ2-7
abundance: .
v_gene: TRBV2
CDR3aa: CASSERQASYEQYF
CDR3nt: TGTGCCAGCAGTGAGAGACAGGCGTCCTACGAGCAGTACTTC

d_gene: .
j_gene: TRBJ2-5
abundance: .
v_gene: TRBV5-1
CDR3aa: CASSLGTVTQETQYF
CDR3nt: TGCGCCAGCAGCTTGGGAACAGTAACCCAAGAGACCCAGTACTTC

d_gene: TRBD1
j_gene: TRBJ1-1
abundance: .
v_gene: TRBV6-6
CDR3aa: CASSDQLRTGGKAFF
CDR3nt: TGTGCCAGCAGTGACCAATTAAGGACAGGGGGCAAAGCTTTCTTT

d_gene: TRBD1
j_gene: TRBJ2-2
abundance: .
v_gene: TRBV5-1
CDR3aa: CASSSTGGQNTGELFF
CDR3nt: TGCGCCAGCAGCTCTACAGGGGGCCAGAACACCGGGGAGCTGTTTTTT

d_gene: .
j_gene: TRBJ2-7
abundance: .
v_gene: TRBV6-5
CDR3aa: CASSFPRGEQYF
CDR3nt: TGTGCCAGCAGTTTCCCTAGGGGCGAGCAGTACTTC

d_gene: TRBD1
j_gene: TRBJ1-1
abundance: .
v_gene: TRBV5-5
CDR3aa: CASSRDRGLTEAFF
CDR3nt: TGTGCCAGCAGTCGGGACAGGGGGCTCACTGAAGCTTTCTTT

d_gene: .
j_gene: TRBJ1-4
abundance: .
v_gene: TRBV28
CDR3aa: CASSSRKDSVGEKLFF
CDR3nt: TGTGCCAGCAGTTCCCGTAAGGACAGTGTCGGAGAAAAACTGTTTTTT

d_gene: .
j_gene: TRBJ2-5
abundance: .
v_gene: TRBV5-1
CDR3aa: CASSLATGETQYF
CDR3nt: TGCGCCAGCAGCTTGGCCACCGGAGAGACCCAGTACTTC

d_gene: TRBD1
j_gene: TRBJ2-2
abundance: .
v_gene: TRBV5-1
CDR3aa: CASSFQLSDRGRTGELFF
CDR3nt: TGCGCCAGCAGCTTCCAGCTATCCGACAGGGGCAGGACCGGGGAGCTGTTTTTT

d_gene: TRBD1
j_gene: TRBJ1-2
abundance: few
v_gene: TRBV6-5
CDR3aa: CASSGYTGGAGGYTF
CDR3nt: TGTGCCAGCAGTGGATACACAGGGGGGGCCGGCGGCTACACCTTC

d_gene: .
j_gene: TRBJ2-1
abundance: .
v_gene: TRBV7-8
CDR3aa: CASSQTERDYNEQFF
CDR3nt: TGTGCCAGCAGCCAGACAGAAAGAGACTACAATGAGCAGTTCTTC

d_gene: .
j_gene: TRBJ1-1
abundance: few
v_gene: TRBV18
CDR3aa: CASSSRRKEAFF
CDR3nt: TGTGCCAGCTCCTCTCGGCGGAAAGAAGCTTTCTTT

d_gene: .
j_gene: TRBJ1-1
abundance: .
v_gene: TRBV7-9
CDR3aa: CASSLNTRGIRGPEAFF
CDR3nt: TGTGCCAGCAGCTTGAACACCAGGGGAATTCGGGGCCCTGAAGCTTTCTTT

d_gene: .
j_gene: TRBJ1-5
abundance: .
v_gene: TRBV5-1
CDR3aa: CASSPGGSNQPQHF
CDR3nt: TGCGCCAGCAGTCCGGGGGGGAGCAATCAGCCCCAGCATTTT

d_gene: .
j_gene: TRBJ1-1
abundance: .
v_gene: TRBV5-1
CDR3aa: CASSPGTGWDTEAFF
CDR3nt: TGCGCCAGCAGCCCTGGGACTGGCTGGGACACTGAAGCTTTCTTT

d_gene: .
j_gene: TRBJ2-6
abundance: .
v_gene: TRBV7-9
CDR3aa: CATSPSPLFSGANGLTF
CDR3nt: TGTGCCACTTCCCCCTCACCCCTTTTCTCTGGGGCCAACGGCCTGACTTTC

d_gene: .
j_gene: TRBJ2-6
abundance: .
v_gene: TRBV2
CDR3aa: CASTVRGLGANVLTF
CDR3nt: TGTGCCAGCACTGTGCGTGGGCTCGGGGCCAACGTCCTGACTTTC

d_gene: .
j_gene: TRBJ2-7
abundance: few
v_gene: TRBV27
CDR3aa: CASSKDSSYEQYF
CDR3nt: TGTGCCAGCAGTAAAGACAGCTCCTACGAGCAGTACTTC

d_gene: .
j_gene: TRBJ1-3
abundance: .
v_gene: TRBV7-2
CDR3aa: CASSLGRGGNTIYF
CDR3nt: TGTGCCAGCAGCTTGGGCAGGGGTGGCAACACCATATATTTT

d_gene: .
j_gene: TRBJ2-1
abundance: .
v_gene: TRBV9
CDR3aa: CASSPSEEPSYNEQFF
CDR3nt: TGTGCCAGCAGCCCCTCGGAGGAACCCTCCTACAATGAGCAGTTCTTC

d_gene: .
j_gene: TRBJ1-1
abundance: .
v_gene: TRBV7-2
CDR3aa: CASSLILSPLSNTEAFF
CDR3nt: TGTGCCAGCAGCCTTATTCTGAGCCCCCTTAGTAACACTGAAGCTTTCTTT

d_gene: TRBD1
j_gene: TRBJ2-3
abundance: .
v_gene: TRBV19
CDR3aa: CASSYGTGPADTQYF
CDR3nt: TGTGCCAGTAGCTACGGGACAGGGCCTGCAGATACGCAGTATTTT

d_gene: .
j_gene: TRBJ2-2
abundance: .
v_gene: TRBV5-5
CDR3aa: CASSFYGRSTGELFF
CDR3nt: TGTGCCAGCAGCTTTTACGGGAGAAGCACCGGGGAGCTGTTTTTT

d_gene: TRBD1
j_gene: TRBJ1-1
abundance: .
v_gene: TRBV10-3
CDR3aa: CAISPGQDYTEAFF
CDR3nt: TGTGCCATCAGTCCAGGACAGGACTACACTGAAGCTTTCTTT

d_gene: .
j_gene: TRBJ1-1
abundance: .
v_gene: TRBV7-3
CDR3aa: CASSPGGNTEAFF
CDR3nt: TGTGCCAGCAGCCCGGGGGGGAACACTGAAGCTTTCTTT

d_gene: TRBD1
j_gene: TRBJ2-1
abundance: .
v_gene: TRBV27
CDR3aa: CASSLPRTGGGNEQFF
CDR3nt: TGTGCCAGCAGTTTACCCCGGACAGGGGGGGGAAATGAGCAGTTCTTC

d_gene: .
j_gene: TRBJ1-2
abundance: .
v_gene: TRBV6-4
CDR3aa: CASSDGRGYTF
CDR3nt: TGTGCCAGCAGTGACGGCCGTGGCTACACCTTC

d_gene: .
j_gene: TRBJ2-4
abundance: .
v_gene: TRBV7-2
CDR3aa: CAGGRELGNIQYF
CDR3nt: TGTGCCGGGGGGCGGGAGTTGGGAAACATTCAGTACTTC

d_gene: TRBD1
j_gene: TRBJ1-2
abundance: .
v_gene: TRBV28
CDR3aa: CASSSGQGANYGYTF
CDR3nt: TGTGCCAGCAGTTCGGGACAGGGAGCGAACTATGGCTACACCTTC

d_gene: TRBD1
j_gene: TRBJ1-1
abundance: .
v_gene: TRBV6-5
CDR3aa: CASSRTGETEAFF
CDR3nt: TGTGCCAGCAGTCGGACAGGGGAGACTGAAGCTTTCTTT

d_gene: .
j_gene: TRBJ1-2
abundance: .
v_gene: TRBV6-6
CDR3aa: CATRQVYYGYTF
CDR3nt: TGTGCCACCAGACAGGTATACTATGGCTACACCTTC

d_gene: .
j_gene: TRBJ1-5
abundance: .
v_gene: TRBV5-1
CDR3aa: CASSLIPGDQPQHF
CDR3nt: TGCGCCAGCAGCTTGATTCCGGGGGATCAGCCCCAGCATTTT

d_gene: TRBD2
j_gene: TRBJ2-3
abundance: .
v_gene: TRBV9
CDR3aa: CASSVGASGGLYTDTQYF
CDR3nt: TGTGCCAGCAGCGTAGGGGCTAGCGGAGGTCTTTACACAGATACGCAGTATTTT

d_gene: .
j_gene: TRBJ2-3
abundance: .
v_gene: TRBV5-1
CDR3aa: CASRYTGSGDTQYF
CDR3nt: TGCGCCAGCAGGTATACAGGGAGCGGAGATACGCAGTATTTT

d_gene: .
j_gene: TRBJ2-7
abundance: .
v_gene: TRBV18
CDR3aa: CASSTQGSYYEQYF
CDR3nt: TGTGCCAGCTCAACCCAGGGTTCCTATTACGAGCAGTACTTC

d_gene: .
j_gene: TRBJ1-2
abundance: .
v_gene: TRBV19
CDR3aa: CASSGTGLYGYTF
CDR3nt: TGTGCCAGTAGTGGAACTGGGCTTTATGGCTACACCTTC

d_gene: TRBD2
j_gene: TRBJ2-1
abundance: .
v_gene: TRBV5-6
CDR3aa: CASSLALAEYNEQFF
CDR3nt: TGTGCCAGCAGCTTGGCTCTAGCGGAATACAATGAGCAGTTCTTC